A selection of T cell receptor beta chains follows, all from one sample in a study of shared T cell receptors in the human thymus. Some clones are missing from TCRdb's copy, which holds only in-frame ones; the method was immunoSEQ multiplex PCR. The sample yields around 340,000 clones, more than 85% seen once. The sequenced sample consisted of thymocytes. These receptors came from a human donor. CDR3s include the opening cysteine and the closing phenylalanine or tryptophan. The D gene is left open where the match is weak. For some rows the clone size is stated as once, few or many, or as a class when expanded; others skip it.

>TRBV4-2|NA|TRBJ2-7|NA
CASSQGRTSEQYF
TGTGCCAGCAGCCAAGGCCGGACGTCCGAGCAGTACTTC
>TRBV19|NA|TRBJ1-1|NA
CASSPNTEAFF
TGTGCCAGTAGTCCCAACACTGAAGCTTTCTTT
>TRBV5-6|NA|TRBJ2-1|TRBD1
CASCLGTVEQFF
TGTGCCAGCTGTCTCGGGACAGTGGAGCAGTTCTTC
>TRBV27|once|TRBJ1-1|NA
CASSLGGGTEAFF
TGTGCCAGCAGTTTAGGGGGTGGCACTGAAGCTTTCTTT
>TRBV9|NA|TRBJ2-3|NA
CASRSGWRGDTQYF
TGTGCCAGCAGGTCAGGTTGGAGAGGAGATACGCAGTATTTT
>TRBV7-2|NA|TRBJ1-4|TRBD1
CASSLYGTVRAPDEKLFF
TGTGCCAGCAGCCTATATGGGACAGTCAGGGCCCCGGATGAAAAACTGTTTTTT
>TRBV7-9|once|TRBJ2-7|TRBD2
CASSLVRGLAGTYSYEQYF
TGTGCCAGCAGCTTAGTTCGGGGGCTAGCGGGAACCTACTCCTACGAGCAGTACTTC
>TRBV5-4|NA|TRBJ2-2|NA
CASSLESSEGTGELFF
TGTGCCAGCAGCTTGGAGTCTAGCGAAGGCACCGGGGAGCTGTTTTTT
>TRBV5-1|NA|TRBJ2-7|NA
CASSLAWGSYEQYF
TGCGCCAGCAGCTTGGCTTGGGGTTCCTACGAGCAGTACTTC
>TRBV27|NA|TRBJ1-3|NA
CASSPQGRNTIYF
TGTGCCAGCAGTCCTCAGGGAAGAAACACCATATATTTT
>TRBV27|once|TRBJ2-7|TRBD2
CASSLRTSGSYEQYF
TGTGCCAGCAGTTTACGGACTAGCGGCTCCTACGAGCAGTACTTC
>TRBV5-6|once|TRBJ1-3|NA
CASSFDQAGELPGNTIYF
TGTGCCAGCAGCTTTGACCAAGCAGGGGAACTTCCTGGAAACACCATATATTTT
>TRBV5-8|NA|TRBJ1-4|TRBD1
CASSLEQGALTTNEKLFF
TGTGCCAGCAGCTTGGAACAGGGGGCACTGACAACTAATGAAAAACTGTTTTTT
>TRBV10-2|NA|TRBJ1-5|NA
CASTEGSNQPQHF
TGCGCCAGCACCGAGGGTAGCAATCAGCCCCAGCATTTT
>TRBV21-1|NA|TRBJ2-7|NA
CASSIAIAGGIAYEQYF
TGTGCCAGCAGCATCGCCATAGCGGGAGGGATAGCCTACGAGCAGTACTTC
>TRBV5-3|NA|TRBJ2-7|NA
CARSLPGQLYEQYF
TGTGCCAGAAGCTTACCCGGACAGCTATACGAGCAGTACTTC
>TRBV27|NA|TRBJ2-3|TRBD2
CASSPMRLAGVSSYF
TGTGCCAGCAGCCCCATGAGACTAGCGGGAGTTAGTTCGTATTTT
>TRBV9|NA|TRBJ1-1|NA
CASSVKLNTEAFF
TGTGCCAGCAGCGTAAAGTTGAACACTGAAGCTTTCTTT
>TRBV27|NA|TRBJ2-7|TRBD2
CASSRYPTSGRTYEQYF
TGTGCCAGCAGCCGTTACCCGACTAGCGGGCGTACCTACGAGCAGTACTTC
>TRBV11-2|NA|TRBJ2-7|NA
CASRREQCQSYEQYF
TGTGCCAGCAGAAGAGAGCAGTGCCAATCCTACGAGCAGTACTTC
>TRBV18|NA|TRBJ1-1|TRBD1
CASSPGGQKIRRAEAFF
TGTGCCAGCTCACCGGGGGGACAGAAAATTAGGCGAGCTGAAGCTTTCTTT
>TRBV18|NA|TRBJ1-5|NA
CASSSTADSFLSNQPQHF
TGTGCCAGCTCGTCAACCGCGGACAGTTTTCTTAGCAATCAGCCCCAGCATTTT
>TRBV27|NA|TRBJ2-3|TRBD2
CASSPFLAGILDTQYF
TGTGCCAGCAGCCCCTTTCTAGCGGGAATCTTAGATACGCAGTATTTT
>TRBV7-3|NA|TRBJ2-2|NA
CASSQTLAANTGELFF
TGTGCCAGCAGCCAAACCTTAGCGGCGAACACCGGGGAGCTGTTTTTT
>TRBV19|NA|TRBJ2-3|NA
CASSIGLAQRADTQYF
TGTGCCAGTAGTATAGGGTTAGCCCAGAGAGCAGATACGCAGTATTTT
>TRBV10-1|NA|TRBJ2-7|NA
CASSEGGPRREQYF
TGCGCCAGCAGTGAGGGCGGACCGCGAAGGGAGCAGTACTTC
>TRBV19|NA|TRBJ2-7|NA
CASSPGLFGEVYEQYF
TGTGCCAGTAGTCCAGGACTATTCGGGGAGGTATACGAGCAGTACTTC
>TRBV27|NA|TRBJ1-1|NA
CASSLLVPKNTEAFF
TGTGCCAGCAGTTTATTGGTCCCAAAGAACACTGAAGCTTTCTTT
>TRBV5-1|NA|TRBJ2-1|TRBD2
CASTGLAGGEQFF
TGCGCCAGCACGGGACTAGCGGGAGGGGAGCAGTTCTTC
>TRBV27|NA|TRBJ2-5|NA
CATTPGLGRETQYF
TGTGCCACCACACCGGGACTGGGTAGGGAGACCCAGTACTTC
>TRBV5-5|once|TRBJ2-1|NA
CASSWLDYSLLGEQFF
TGTGCCAGCAGCTGGCTTGACTATTCTCTGTTAGGTGAGCAGTTCTTC
>TRBV6-1|NA|TRBJ2-3|NA
CASSRRRDGTDTQYF
TGTGCCAGCAGTCGGCGGCGGGATGGCACAGATACGCAGTATTTT
>TRBV7-2|NA|TRBJ2-6|NA
CASSSTGTPRSGANVLTF
TGTGCCAGCAGCTCCACCGGGACACCCCGCTCTGGGGCCAACGTCCTGACTTTC
>TRBV5-1|NA|TRBJ1-2|TRBD1
CASSLGGRTGEGPGYTF
TGCGCCAGCAGCTTGGGAGGACGGACAGGGGAGGGGCCTGGCTACACCTTC
>TRBV15|NA|TRBJ1-3|NA
CATSRSREGRPSGNTIYF
TGTGCCACCAGCAGATCCCGTGAGGGACGGCCCTCTGGAAACACCATATATTTT
>TRBV29-1|NA|TRBJ2-1|TRBD1
CSVVLQGVNNEQFF
TGCAGCGTTGTCCTCCAGGGGGTTAACAATGAGCAGTTCTTC
>TRBV5-5|NA|TRBJ1-1|TRBD1
CASRGDRPNGEAFF
TGTGCCAGCAGGGGGGACAGGCCGAATGGTGAAGCTTTCTTT
>TRBV27|NA|TRBJ2-1|TRBD2
CASSPRLAPYNEQFF
TGTGCCAGCAGTCCGCGACTAGCGCCTTACAATGAGCAGTTCTTC
>TRBV18|NA|TRBJ2-7|NA
CASSYSSYEQYF
TGTGCCAGCTCCTATAGCTCCTACGAGCAGTACTTC
>TRBV6-5|NA|TRBJ2-1|TRBD1
CASSYGQGAMNEQFF
TGTGCCAGCAGTTACGGACAGGGGGCAATGAATGAGCAGTTCTTC
>TRBV6-1|NA|TRBJ1-5|NA
CASNGGYSNQPQHF
TGTGCCAGCAATGGCGGATATAGCAATCAGCCCCAGCATTTT
>TRBV5-6|once|TRBJ2-7|TRBD2
CASSLVTSGGSYEQYF
TGTGCCAGCAGCTTGGTGACTAGCGGTGGCTCCTACGAGCAGTACTTC
>TRBV14|once|TRBJ1-2|TRBD1
CASSPWTGGSGYTF
TGTGCCAGCAGCCCGTGGACAGGGGGCTCTGGCTACACCTTC
>TRBV2|once|TRBJ1-4|TRBD1
CASTVERDRSEKLFF
TGTGCCAGCACGGTCGAGCGGGACAGGTCTGAAAAACTGTTTTTT
>TRBV25-1|once|TRBJ2-7|TRBD1
CATTSDREDLLEQYF
TGTGCCACAACCTCGGACAGGGAAGATCTCCTCGAGCAGTACTTC
>TRBV10-3|NA|TRBJ2-1|TRBD1
CAISDGTGGNEQFF
TGTGCCATCAGTGACGGGACAGGGGGTAATGAGCAGTTCTTC
>TRBV10-3|NA|TRBJ2-7|NA
CAISETRTNFCF
TGTGCCATCAGTGAGACCCGGACGAACTTCTGCTTC